What follows are 27 T cell receptor beta chains derived from one specimen sequenced in a study of identical twins. TCRdb re-called the 5' RACE reads through MiXCR, storing one row per CDR3 protein. Seen here are 150,000 or so distinct CDR3 sequences, roughly 3.5% observed once, and the top ten hold approximately 7.7%. Material for sequencing was memory T cells sorted from blood. These receptors originate from a man aged 18 to 30 in good health.

There are many counts of this clonotype. The chain employs TRBV28 and TRBJ2-3; no clear D. V shed 1 base and J shed 2 bases, with 10 bases lying between them. Germline V gene data show CDR1 as MDHEN and CDR2 as SYDVKM. This CDR3 is 15 amino acids long. CDR3 residues: CASSLSLRTTDTQYF. Written as DNA, the CDR3 is TGTGCCAGCAGTTTATCTCTACGAACCACAGATACGCAGTATTTT. The variable domain in full, with the rest retrieved from reference TRBV28 and TRBJ2-3, is DVKVTQSSRYLVKRTGEKVFLECVQDMDHENMFWYRQDPGLGLRLIYFSYDVKMKEKGDIPEGYSVSREKKERFSLILESASTNQTSMYLCASSLSLRTTDTQYFGPGTRLTVL.

This clonotype was recorded at least ten times. DNA for the CDR3: TGCAGTGCTAGAGATGATAAAGAAAAACTGTTTTTT. It specifies CSARDDKEKLFF. This sequence joins TRBV20-1 and TRBJ1-4, with unresolved D. From germline, CDR1 is DFQATT and CDR2 SNEGSKA (reference sequence). The CDR3 is 12 amino acids. Between the trimmed V and J ends, which lost 0 bases and 8 bases, there was a span of 7 bases.

This clonotype was seen ten or more times. V and J are TRBV29-1 and TRBJ2-1; D perhaps matches TRBD2 (6 bases). CDR1 SQVTM and CDR2 ANQGSEA come from the germline V gene. Trimming pared 3 bases from V and 4 bases from J, leaving 13 bases between. The CDR3 has 14 amino acids. CDR3 protein: CSVDGLAKYNEQFF. The DNA of the CDR3 is TGCAGCGTTGATGGTCTAGCGAAGTACAATGAGCAGTTCTTC.

This clonotype came up many times. The chain links TRBV10-3 to TRBJ2-7, with D perhaps TRBD2 (5 bases). V was cut by 5 bases and J by 3 bases, with 11 bases left in between. The CDR3 is made up of 13 amino acids. CDR1 and CDR2 from the germline V gene are ENHRY and SYGVKD. The DNA for the CDR3 is TGTGCCATCAGTCCAAAACTAGGCTACGAGCAGTACGTC. Its translation is CAISPKLGYEQYV.

This clonotype was counted many times. As DNA, the CDR3 is TGTGCCAGCAGCTTTGGCGGGAGTCGAGATGAGCAGTTCTTC. Translation gives CASSFGGSRDEQFF. The chain has TRBV7-9 and TRBJ2-1; 7 positions agree with TRBD2. The CDR3 covers 14 residues. Germline loops: CDR1 SEHNR, CDR2 FQNEAQ (reference sequence). V trimming: 3 bases; J trimming: 8 bases; junction bases outside the gene matches: 7. Full variable domain (remainder filled in from reference TRBV7-9 and TRBJ2-1): DTGVSQNPRHKITKRGQNVTFRCDPISEHNRLYWYRQTLGQGPEFLTYFQNEAQLEKSRLLSDRFSAERPKGSFSTLEIQRTEQGDSAMYLCASSFGGSRDEQFFGPGTRLTVL.

The sample holds many counts of this clonotype. This sequence joins TRBV9 and TRBJ2-3; D might be TRBD1 or TRBD2, each matching 7 bases. The CDR3 runs 17 residues. Looked up from germline, CDR1 is SGDLS and CDR2 is YYNGEE. The germline V and J ends were trimmed by 4 bases and 2 bases, with 20 bases remaining between them. The CDR3 is CASSTRGGSQPTDTQYF. CDR3 DNA sequence: TGTGCCAGCAGCACCAGGGGGGGCTCCCAACCCACAGATACGCAGTATTTT.

This clonotype was seen at least ten times. The chain carries TRBV5-1 and TRBJ2-5, with 14 bases lining up with TRBD2. The CDR3 sequence is 16 residues long. Germline V gives CDR1 SGHRS, CDR2 YFSETQ. Losses at the gene ends were 4 bases for V and 1 base for J; bases not matched to a gene: 3. DNA of the CDR3: TGCGCCAGCAGCGGGGGACTAGCGGGAGTCCAAGAGACCCAGTACTTC. Amino acids: CASSGGLAGVQETQYF.

This clonotype was found many times. The chain recombines TRBV9 with TRBJ1-1, with D tentatively TRBD1 (5 bases). Germline V gene data show CDR1 as SGDLS and CDR2 as YYNGEE. There are 15 residues in the CDR3. V lost 2 bases, J lost 0 bases, and 11 bases lay in between. The CDR3 sequence: CASSVRTGMNTEAFF. The DNA of the CDR3 is TGTGCCAGCAGCGTTAGAACAGGTATGAACACTGAAGCTTTCTTT.

This clonotype was recorded many times. The chain carries TRBV3-1 and TRBJ2-2; the D is unclear. Trimming stripped 4 bases from V and 3 bases from J, with 12 bases between. This CDR3 spans 15 amino acids. CDR1 and CDR2 from the germline V gene are LGHDT and YNNKEL (reference sequence). The CDR3 region is CASSRNGRDTGELFF. For the CDR3, the DNA is TGTGCCAGCAGCCGTAATGGCCGCGACACCGGGGAGCTGTTTTTT.

In its sample, this clonotype was seen once. A much larger clone differs by one base, so this may be a read error. The chain links TRBV5-1 to TRBJ2-3; 8 nucleotides match TRBD2. CDR1 SGHRS and CDR2 YFSETQ come from the germline V gene. The CDR3 runs 15 residues. CDR3 amino acids: CAGRPAGARTDTQYF. In DNA form, the CDR3 reads TGCGCCGGCAGGCCAGCGGGAGCAAGAACAGATACGCAGTATTTT. Drawing the rest from reference TRBV5-1 and TRBJ2-3, the complete variable domain is KAGVTQTPRYLIKTRGQQVTLSCSPISGHRSVSWYQQTPGQGLQFLFEYFSETQRNKGNFPGRFSGRQFSNSRSEMNVSTLELGDSALYLCAGRPAGARTDTQYFGPGTRLTVL.

The J gene is TRBJ1-2, the V gene TRBV7-2, with a weak D call TRBD1 (6 bases). Trimming stripped 5 bases from V and 6 bases from J, with 16 bases between. The germline gives CDR1 SGHTA, CDR2 FQGNSA. CDR3 size: 14 residues. The CDR3 region is CASSPLIGGHGYTF. The CDR3 DNA is TGTGCCAGCAGCCCACTTATTGGGGGCCATGGCTACACCTTC.

This clonotype appeared many times. The chain couples TRBV9 to TRBJ2-2, with D tentatively TRBD1 (5 bases). The CDR3 has 14 residues. The V gene's germline CDR1 is SGDLS and CDR2 YYNGEE. V was cut by 3 bases and J by 1 base, with 7 bases left in between. CDR3 amino acids: CASSAGQNTGELFF. The CDR3 coding sequence is TGTGCCAGCAGCGCCGGACAGAACACCGGGGAGCTGTTTTTT.

This clonotype was seen repeatedly, ten times or more. The junction departs from germline at one end; a sequencing error may be responsible. The rearrangement uses TRBV12-3 or TRBV12-4 and TRBJ2-1; D perhaps matches TRBD2 (6 bases). The CDR3 is 15 amino acids. The CDR3 region is CASSLAERSYNEQFF. CDR3 DNA: TGTGCCAGCAGCTTAGCGGAGAGGTCCTACAATGAGCAGTTCTTC.

This clonotype was detected ten times or more. V usage is TRBV27 and J usage is TRBJ2-1; TRBD1 matches 9 bases. The trim removed 6 bases at V and 3 bases at J, leaving 6 bases unmatched. The CDR3 sequence is 15 residues long. Germline V gene data show CDR1 as MNHEY and CDR2 as SMNVEV (reference sequence). The CDR3 protein is CASRRQGGRYNEQFF. As DNA, the CDR3 is TGTGCCAGCAGGAGACAGGGGGGCCGCTACAATGAGCAGTTCTTC.

The table lists this clonotype with many counts. This chain uses TRBV9 with TRBJ2-7, with D uncertain. CDR3 length equals 13 residues. CDR1 SGDLS and CDR2 YYNGEE come from the germline V gene. V lost 4 bases, J lost 2 bases, and 10 bases lay in between. DNA for the CDR3: TGTGCCAGCAGCCGCGACCCGACCTACGAGCAGTACTTC. Translated: CASSRDPTYEQYF.

This clonotype was counted many times. As DNA, the CDR3 is TGTGCCAGCAGCCATATCGGTTTGAGGACTGAAGCTTTCTTT. It specifies CASSHIGLRTEAFF. The chain recombines TRBV14 with TRBJ1-1, with D unresolved. The CDR3 runs to 14 residues. Per the germline V gene, CDR1 is SGHDN and CDR2 is FVKESK. Trimming cost V 3 bases and J 5 bases, with 13 bases left between them.

This clonotype was seen repeatedly, ten times or more. The CDR3, as DNA: TGTGCCAGCAGTTTAGGGGCGGGACGCTACAATGAGCAGTTCTTC. This gives the protein CASSLGAGRYNEQFF. This sequence joins TRBV12-3 or TRBV12-4 and TRBJ2-1; tentatively, D is TRBD2 (6 bases). The CDR3 runs 15 residues. The V gene lost 1 base and the J gene lost 3 bases, with 10 bases spanning the gap.

This clonotype has ten or more counts. This sequence joins TRBV5-1 and TRBJ2-7; D perhaps matches TRBD2 (7 bases). The CDR3 runs to 18 residues. Trimming left V 0 bases short and J 3 bases short, with 22 bases between. CDR1 and CDR2 (germline): SGHRS, YFSETQ. DNA of the CDR3: TGCGCCAGCAGCTTGGGGTCGGGGGGCGGGAGCTTCGGCTACGAGCAGTACGTC. Translated, it gives CASSLGSGGGSFGYEQYV.

This clonotype has more than one count but fewer than ten. The genes are TRBV5-1 and TRBJ1-1; no clear D gene. The germline V gene encodes CDR1 SGHRS and CDR2 YFSETQ. CDR3 length: 14 residues. Trimming removed 6 bases at V and 1 base at J, with 13 bases between. Here the CDR3 reads CASNLVSGNTEAFF. As DNA, the CDR3 is TGCGCCAGCAACCTTGTCTCAGGGAACACTGAAGCTTTCTTT. Combining the CDR3 with reference TRBV5-1 and TRBJ1-1 gives the whole variable domain KAGVTQTPRYLIKTRGQQVTLSCSPISGHRSVSWYQQTPGQGLQFLFEYFSETQRNKGNFPGRFSGRQFSNSRSEMNVSTLELGDSALYLCASNLVSGNTEAFFGQGTRLTVV.

This clonotype appeared many times. V gene TRBV6-1 combines with J gene TRBJ1-1, with D uncertain. V lost 0 bases and J lost 7, with 9 bases in between. Germline lookup yields CDR1 MNHNS and CDR2 SASEGT. The CDR3 totals 13 residues. For the CDR3, the DNA is TGTGCCAGCAGTGAAGCCGAGGCACGTGAAGCTTTCTTT. Residues: CASSEAEAREAFF.

This clonotype was counted many times. At one end, the junction sequence differs from germline, possibly due to a read error. This rearrangement joins TRBV10-3 to TRBJ2-3; TRBD2 is a possible D gene (5 bases). Germline values: CDR1 ENHRY, CDR2 SYGVKD. There are 13 residues in the CDR3. The CDR3: CAISESSIDTQYF. The CDR3 coding sequence is TGTGCCATCAGTGAATCTAGCATAGATACGCAGTATTTT.

The genes are TRBV30 and TRBJ1-5; 8 nucleotides match TRBD1. Trimming took 1 base from V and 7 from J; bases not matched to a gene: 6. Looked up from germline, CDR1 is GTSNPN and CDR2 is SVGIG (reference sequence). This CDR3 is built from 14 residues. The DNA for the CDR3 is TGTGCCTGGAGTGACCGACAGGGGAGGCAGCCCCAGCATTTT. This encodes CAWSDRQGRQPQHF.

This clonotype was recorded at least ten times. The chain is built from TRBV4-3 and TRBJ2-7; 7 bases map to TRBD1. The CDR3 consists of 15 residues. V shed 1 base, J shed 3 bases, and the junction held 6 bases outside the gene matches. Germline-derived CDR1 and CDR2 are LGHNA and YSLEER. CDR3 region: CASSQAGTAIYEQYF. CDR3 in DNA: TGCGCCAGCAGCCAAGCCGGGACAGCCATCTACGAGCAGTACTTC.

This clonotype has a handful of counts. The rearrangement links TRBV15 to TRBJ1-6; no definite D call. Germline lookup yields CDR1 LNHNV and CDR2 YYDKDF (reference sequence). V was shortened by 0 bases and J by 7 bases, with 10 bases between the two germline ends. The CDR3 is 15 residues long. The DNA of the CDR3 is TGTGCCACCAGCAGAGAGCAGGCTGGAAATTCACCCCTCCACTTT. Encoded protein: CATSREQAGNSPLHF. Variable domain in full (rest from reference TRBV15 and TRBJ1-6): DAMVIQNPRYQVTQFGKPVTLSCSQTLNHNVMYWYQQKSSQAPKLLFHYYDKDFNNEADTPDNFQSRRPNTSFCFLDIRSPGLGDTAMYLCATSREQAGNSPLHFGNGTRLTVT.

Many counts were recorded for this clonotype. The chain has TRBV20-1 and TRBJ2-1, with D possibly being TRBD1 or TRBD2 (5 bases each). Germline V gene lookup returns CDR1 DFQATT and CDR2 SNEGSKA (reference sequence). The CDR3 totals 16 residues. Trimming took off 6 bases at V and 3 bases at J, with 21 bases between the two ends. CDR3 sequence (DNA): TGCAGTGCCCTGAGGGTGGGGCTAGGCGGCTACAATGAGCAGTTCTTC. This gives the protein CSALRVGLGGYNEQFF.

This clonotype was detected ten times or more. The V and J genes are TRBV7-8 and TRBJ2-3; 7 positions agree with TRBD2. This CDR3 comprises 17 residues. CDR1 and CDR2 (germline): SGHVS, FQNEAQ. The ends lost 5 bases at V and 0 bases at J; junction bases unmatched: 11. The CDR3 here is CASSPDEGAGSTDTQYF. The CDR3 DNA reads TGTGCCAGCAGCCCCGATGAGGGAGCGGGGAGCACAGATACGCAGTATTTT.

In its sample, this clonotype was seen a few times. The chain joins TRBV5-1 to TRBJ2-7; 8 nucleotides align to TRBD1. CDR1 and CDR2 (germline): SGHRS, YFSETQ. The CDR3 loop spans 14 amino acids. J lost 7 bases, V lost 0 bases, and 6 bases had no gene match. CDR3 DNA sequence: TGCGCCAGCAGCTTGGATACAGGGGGGATGGAGCAGTACTTC. Its translation is CASSLDTGGMEQYF.